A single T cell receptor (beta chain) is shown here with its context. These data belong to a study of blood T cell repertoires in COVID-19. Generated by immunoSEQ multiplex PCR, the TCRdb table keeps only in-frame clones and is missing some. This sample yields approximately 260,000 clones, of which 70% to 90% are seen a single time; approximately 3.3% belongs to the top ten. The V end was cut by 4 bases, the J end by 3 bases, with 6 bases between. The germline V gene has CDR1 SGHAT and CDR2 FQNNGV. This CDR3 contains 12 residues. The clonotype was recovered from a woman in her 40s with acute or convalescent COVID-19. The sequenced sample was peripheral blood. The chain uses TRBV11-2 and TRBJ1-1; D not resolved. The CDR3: CASSYPDTEAFF. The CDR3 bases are TGTGCCAGCAGCTATCCGGACACTGAAGCTTTCTTT.